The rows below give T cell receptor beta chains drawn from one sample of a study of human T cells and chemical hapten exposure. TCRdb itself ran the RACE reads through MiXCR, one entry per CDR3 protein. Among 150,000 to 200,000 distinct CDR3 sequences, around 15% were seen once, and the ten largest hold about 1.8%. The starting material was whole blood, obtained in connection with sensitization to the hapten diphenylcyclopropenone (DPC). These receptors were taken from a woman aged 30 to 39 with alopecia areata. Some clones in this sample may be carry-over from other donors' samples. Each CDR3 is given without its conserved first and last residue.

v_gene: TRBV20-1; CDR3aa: SAGTSGRNHEQY
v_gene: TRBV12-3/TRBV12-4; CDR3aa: ATDREPANTEAF
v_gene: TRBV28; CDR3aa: ASSLGANNYGYT
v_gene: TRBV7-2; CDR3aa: ASSSYYRANYGYT
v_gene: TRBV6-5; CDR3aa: ASSYSLGGPEQY
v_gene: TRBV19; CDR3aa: ASSNSGQGPRNYGYT
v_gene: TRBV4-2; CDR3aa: ASSQLGTGLREQY
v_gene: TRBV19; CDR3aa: ASSTGTLGGYT
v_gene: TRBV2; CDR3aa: ASSQRDRGRTEAF
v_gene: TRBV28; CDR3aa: ASSLSAGELF
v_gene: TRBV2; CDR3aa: ASRTGSGQPQH
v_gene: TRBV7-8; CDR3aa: ASSLVPITFTDTQY
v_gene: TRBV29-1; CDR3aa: SARNGQLEAF
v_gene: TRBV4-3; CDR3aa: ASSQVGMPNTEAF
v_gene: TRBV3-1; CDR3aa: ASSRRLAGVTDTQY
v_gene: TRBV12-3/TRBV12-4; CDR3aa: ASSSSGTGLGQPQH
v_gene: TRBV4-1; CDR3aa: ASSQLTGWTYEQY
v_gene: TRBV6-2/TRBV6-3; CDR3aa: ASSYSTGGNEAF
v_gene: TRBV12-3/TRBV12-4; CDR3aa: ATRRPGGFTGELF
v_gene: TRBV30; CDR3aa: AWSQTHSGNTIY
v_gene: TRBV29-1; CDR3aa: SVGWREGTYGYT
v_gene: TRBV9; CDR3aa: ASSEGQDLENTIY
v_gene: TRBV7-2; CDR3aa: ASSPGQGANYGYT
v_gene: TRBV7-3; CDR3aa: ASSLVGLGRANTEAF
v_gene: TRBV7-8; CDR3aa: ASSLGPDRNSNQPQH
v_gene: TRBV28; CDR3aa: ASSPPWDGGYEHY
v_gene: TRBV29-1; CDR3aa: SVDRYRDSPLH
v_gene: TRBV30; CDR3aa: AWTPGPGNTIY
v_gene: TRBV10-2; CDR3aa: ASSESKNHAVYY
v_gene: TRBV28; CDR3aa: ASHSHRGRGEQF
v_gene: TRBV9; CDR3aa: ASSETGVTEAF
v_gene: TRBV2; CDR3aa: ASSEVVLTLNIQY
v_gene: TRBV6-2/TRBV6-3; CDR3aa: ASSTTGSQLQH
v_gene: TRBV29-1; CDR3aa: SVMSGSSEQY
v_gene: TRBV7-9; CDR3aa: ASSYGQGGETQY
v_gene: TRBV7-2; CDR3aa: ASSRHRSTYGYT
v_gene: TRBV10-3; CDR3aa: AISESRGNGRYGYT
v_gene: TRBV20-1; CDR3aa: SAELTGTHLTDTQY
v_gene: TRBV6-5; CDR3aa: ASRASGGSGDGYT
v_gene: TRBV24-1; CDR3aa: TRGGTEAF
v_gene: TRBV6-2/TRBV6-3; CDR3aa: ASRNYNEQF
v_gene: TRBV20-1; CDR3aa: SASGATEAF
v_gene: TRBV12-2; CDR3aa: ASRPTGKHQPFKESPLH
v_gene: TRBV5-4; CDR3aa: ASSLAQGADSYNSPLH
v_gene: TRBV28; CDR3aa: ASSYSVVKTQY
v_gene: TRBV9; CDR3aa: ASSVGASGRADTQY
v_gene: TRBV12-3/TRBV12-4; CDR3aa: ASSRRVSTEAF
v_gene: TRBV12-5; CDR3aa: ASGTENYGYT
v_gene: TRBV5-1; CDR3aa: ASSLDGAQEAF
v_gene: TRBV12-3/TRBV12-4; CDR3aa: ASSLTGDTIY
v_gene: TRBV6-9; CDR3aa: ASSSMGQTYEQY
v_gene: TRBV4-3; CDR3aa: ASSQLSPTFPNTGELF
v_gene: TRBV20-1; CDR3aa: SARDLVSGPTDTQY
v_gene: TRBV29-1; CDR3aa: SVERPGSYEQY
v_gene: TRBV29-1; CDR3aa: SVGTGTYEQY
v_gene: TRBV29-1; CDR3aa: SVGGTGVTGELF
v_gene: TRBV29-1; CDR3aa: SVRGTGNSPLH
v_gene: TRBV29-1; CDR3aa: SVKGGSGQY
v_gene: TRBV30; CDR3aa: AWSKRGGTGELF